These 21 T cell receptor beta chains were all obtained from the same sample, sequenced in a study of blood T cell repertoires in COVID-19. Assay used: immunoSEQ multiplex PCR; TCRdb lists only in-frame clones, some missing. The data hold about 110,000 clones, with about 91% observed a single time. The specimen sequenced was peripheral blood. These receptors originate from a middle-aged man with active or convalescent COVID-19.

The chain uses TRBV7-2 and TRBJ2-2; D is uncertain. The CDR3 spans 13 residues. CDR1 is SGHTA and CDR2 is FQGNSA in the germline V gene. V was cut by 1 base and J by 6 bases, with 6 bases left in between. The CDR3 sequence is CASSLVESGELFF. For the CDR3, the DNA is TGTGCCAGCAGCTTAGTAGAGTCCGGGGAGCTGTTTTTT.

The sample holds one count of this clone. V is TRBV6-6 and J is TRBJ2-7; 10 nucleotides align to TRBD2. The CDR3 runs to 15 residues. Germline CDR1 is MNHNY and CDR2 is SVGAGI (reference sequence). The ends lost 2 bases at V and 3 bases at J; junction bases unmatched: 4. The DNA for the CDR3 is TGTGCCAGCAGTTACCCGGGACTAGCGTACTACGAGCAGTACTTC. Translated: CASSYPGLAYYEQYF.

This clone was counted a single time. The chain recombines TRBV5-1 with TRBJ2-7; 8 bases match TRBD1. With V trimmed by 2 bases and J by 2 bases, 6 bases remained unmatched. CDR3 size: 15 residues. Germline V gene data show CDR1 as SGHRS and CDR2 as YFSETQ. This chain's CDR3 is CASSFGGTGAYEQYF. The CDR3 DNA is TGCGCCAGCAGCTTCGGTGGGACAGGAGCCTACGAGCAGTACTTC.

This rearrangement joins TRBV5-4 to TRBJ2-7; TRBD2 agrees at 9 bases. The CDR3 spans 14 residues. From germline, CDR1 is SGHNT and CDR2 YYREEE (reference sequence). The J segment lost 4 bases and the V segment lost 5 bases, leaving 7 bases of the junction unmatched. In DNA form, the CDR3 reads TGTGCCAGCAGTCAGCGGGAGGATCCGTACGAGCAGTACTTC. It yields the protein CASSQREDPYEQYF. The entire variable domain, with the rest obtained from reference TRBV5-4 and TRBJ2-7, is as follows: ETGVTQSPTHLIKTRGQQVTLRCSSQSGHNTVSWYQQALGQGPQFIFQYYREEENGRGNFPPRFSGLQFPNYSSELNVNALELDDSALYLCASSQREDPYEQYFGPGTRLTVT.

The chain joins TRBV28 to TRBJ2-1, with 8 positions matching TRBD2. The CDR3 runs to 16 residues. Trimming at V came to 6 bases and at J to 3 bases, leaving 10 bases not matched to a gene. Germline CDR1 and CDR2: MDHEN and SYDVKM. The CDR3 region has the DNA TGTGCCAGCAGATCAGCGGGAGTAAGTCGCTACAATGAGCAGTTCTTC. Protein sequence: CASRSAGVSRYNEQFF. The full variable domain, in which reference TRBV28 and TRBJ2-1 provide the parts outside the CDR3, is DVKVTQSSRYLVKRTGEKVFLECVQDMDHENMFWYRQDPGLGLRLIYFSYDVKMKEKGDIPEGYSVSREKKERFSLILESASTNQTSMYLCASRSAGVSRYNEQFFGPGTRLTVL.

The V gene is TRBV19, the J gene TRBJ2-1, with D perhaps TRBD1 (5 bases). Germline loops: CDR1 LNHDA, CDR2 SQIVND (reference sequence). Trimming stripped 5 bases from V and 2 bases from J, with 16 bases between. The CDR3 has 16 amino acids. CDR3 sequence: CASSGAYRVAYNEQFF. The CDR3 nucleotides read TGTGCCAGTAGTGGGGCCTACAGAGTTGCCTACAATGAGCAGTTCTTC.

In DNA form, the CDR3 reads TGCGCCAGCAGCGTTGACAGGGAAAGCTATGGCTACACCTTC. Translating gives CASSVDRESYGYTF. The chain links TRBV5-1 to TRBJ1-2, with TRBD1 matching 7 bases. The V gene's germline CDR1 is SGHRS and CDR2 YFSETQ. The junction had 7 bases not matched to a gene; V was cut back by 4 bases and J by 4 bases. This CDR3 is built from 14 residues.

The V and J genes are TRBV2 and TRBJ2-3; D perhaps matches TRBD2 (6 bases). Germline values: CDR1 SNHLY, CDR2 FYNNEI. The CDR3 length is 15 residues. Trimming cost V 3 bases and J 0 bases, with 10 bases left between them. The CDR3 DNA reads TGTGCCAGCAGTGATCGCGGGACTAGCACAGATACGCAGTATTTT. This codes for CASSDRGTSTDTQYF.

The chain combines TRBV27 with TRBJ2-7, with 7 bases that match TRBD2. V shed 6 bases, J shed 4 bases, and the junction held 18 bases outside the gene matches. The germline CDR1 and CDR2 sequences are MNHEY and SMNVEV (reference sequence). CDR3 length equals 17 residues. The DNA for the CDR3 is TGTGCCAGCAGCCCCTACTGGTCCGGGACTACTTTATACGAGCAGTACTTC. Residues: CASSPYWSGTTLYEQYF.

The chain couples TRBV19 to TRBJ2-1; 8 nucleotides align to TRBD2. Germline lookup yields CDR1 LNHDA and CDR2 SQIVND (reference sequence). The length of the CDR3 is 14 residues. With 3 bases clipped from V and 7 bases from J, the junction kept 5 bases outside the gene matches. The DNA for the CDR3 is TGTGCCAGTAGTATTCTAGCGGGTTCTAATGAGCAGTTCTTC. This encodes CASSILAGSNEQFF. The whole variable domain, filled in from reference TRBV19 and TRBJ2-1, reads DGGITQSPKYLFRKEGQNVTLSCEQNLNHDAMYWYRQDPGQGLRLIYYSQIVNDFQKGDIAEGYSVSREKKESFPLTVTSAQKNPTAFYLCASSILAGSNEQFFGPGTRLTVL.

V usage is TRBV5-4 and J usage is TRBJ2-1, with D maybe TRBD2 (5 bases). The CDR3 length is 13 residues. CDR1 SGHNT and CDR2 YYREEE come from the germline V gene (reference sequence). Between the trimmed V and J ends, which lost 4 bases and 4 bases, there was a span of 9 bases. The DNA of the CDR3 is TGTGCCAGCAGCGATGGACTTTACAATGAGCAGTTCTTC. Amino acid sequence: CASSDGLYNEQFF.

The chain couples TRBV24-1 to TRBJ2-5, with 8 bases aligning to TRBD1. The V segment lost 12 bases and the J segment 4 bases; nucleotides outside the gene matches: 9. The CDR3 is 13 residues long. CDR1 KGHDR and CDR2 SFDVKD come from the germline V gene. The CDR3, as DNA: TGTGCCGTCGGGCAGGGGGCTGGAGAGACCCAGTACTTC. Translation: CAVGQGAGETQYF.

This clone came up once. The chain links TRBV19 to TRBJ1-4; D might be TRBD1 (6 bases). CDR3 length: 15 amino acids. Per germline, CDR1 LNHDA and CDR2 SQIVND (reference sequence). V dropped 5 bases and J dropped 3 bases, with 13 bases sitting between them. CDR3 region: CASSLYRDPNEKLFF. The CDR3 bases are TGTGCCAGTAGTCTCTACAGGGATCCTAATGAAAAACTGTTTTTT.

In DNA form, the CDR3 reads TGTGCCAGCTCCCCAACGAGAGACACTGAAGCTTTCTTT. Translating gives CASSPTRDTEAFF. The chain uses TRBV18 and TRBJ1-1; no definite D call. Germline-derived CDR1 and CDR2 are KGHSH and LQKENI. There are 13 residues in the CDR3. V lost 6 bases to trimming and J lost 3 bases, with 11 bases between them.

CDR3 in DNA: TGTGCCAGCAGTTTGTTAGGCGGGACCCCGTCTAATGAGCAGTTCTTC. Amino acid sequence: CASSLLGGTPSNEQFF. The chain combines TRBV28 with TRBJ2-1; maybe TRBD2 (6 bases). The ends were cut back, 3 bases at V and 7 bases at J, with 19 bases in the middle. Per the germline V gene, CDR1 is MDHEN and CDR2 is SYDVKM. There are 16 residues in the CDR3.

The gene calls are TRBV6-5 and TRBJ1-4; D perhaps matches TRBD1 (6 bases). The V gene's germline CDR1 is MNHEY and CDR2 SVGAGI. The CDR3 has 14 amino acids. V dropped 0 bases and J dropped 12 bases, with 14 bases sitting between them. CDR3 sequence reads: CASSYSSGGAQLFF. In nucleotides, the CDR3 is TGTGCCAGCAGTTACTCGAGTGGGGGGGCGCAACTGTTTTTT.

The rearrangement links TRBV7-2 to TRBJ2-7; no reliable D call. CDR3 length: 13 residues. Trimming removed 5 bases from V and 3 bases from J, with 11 bases in between. The germline V gene encodes CDR1 SGHTA and CDR2 FQGNSA. This CDR3 is CASSVTSDYEQYF. For the CDR3, the DNA is TGTGCCAGCAGCGTAACAAGCGACTACGAGCAGTACTTC.

The chain links TRBV11-2 to TRBJ1-1, with TRBD1 identical over 7 bases. The CDR3 covers 14 residues. Germline CDR1 reads SGHAT; CDR2 reads FQNNGV. The V segment lost 5 bases and the J segment 5 bases; nucleotides outside the gene matches: 8. The CDR3 DNA is TGTGCCAGCAGCGCCGACAGGGTAGATACTGAAGCTTTCTTT. Translating gives CASSADRVDTEAFF.

The chain employs TRBV10-3 and TRBJ2-7; TRBD2 aligns across 7 bases. Germline V lookup: CDR1 ENHRY, CDR2 SYGVKD. V lost 11 bases and J lost 0; bases outside the gene matches: 13. The length of the CDR3 is 15 residues. CDR3 sequence: CAAREGATISYEQYF. The CDR3 nucleotides are TGTGCCGCCAGGGAGGGAGCGACGATCTCCTACGAGCAGTACTTC.

This clone was seen only a few times. The rearrangement joins TRBV30 to TRBJ2-1; tentative D call: TRBD1 (5 bases). The CDR3 contains 14 residues. The V gene's germline CDR1 is GTSNPN and CDR2 SVGIG (reference sequence). V was trimmed by 2 bases and J by 7 bases, leaving 15 bases between them. This chain's CDR3 is CAWSQPTQGNEQFF. CDR3 bases: TGTGCCTGGAGTCAACCCACTCAGGGAAATGAGCAGTTCTTC.

Points on this clone: The same CDR3 can be traced to other DNA sequences in this sample. The chain couples TRBV7-6 to TRBJ2-1; TRBD2 is a possible D gene (5 bases). V lost 2 bases to trimming and J lost 0 bases, with 8 bases between them. Germline V gene sequence: CDR1 SGHVS, CDR2 FNYEAQ. The CDR3 runs to 15 residues. CDR3 DNA sequence: TGTGCCAGCAGCTTACCACGGGGCTCCTACAATGAGCAGTTCTTC. It codes for CASSLPRGSYNEQFF.